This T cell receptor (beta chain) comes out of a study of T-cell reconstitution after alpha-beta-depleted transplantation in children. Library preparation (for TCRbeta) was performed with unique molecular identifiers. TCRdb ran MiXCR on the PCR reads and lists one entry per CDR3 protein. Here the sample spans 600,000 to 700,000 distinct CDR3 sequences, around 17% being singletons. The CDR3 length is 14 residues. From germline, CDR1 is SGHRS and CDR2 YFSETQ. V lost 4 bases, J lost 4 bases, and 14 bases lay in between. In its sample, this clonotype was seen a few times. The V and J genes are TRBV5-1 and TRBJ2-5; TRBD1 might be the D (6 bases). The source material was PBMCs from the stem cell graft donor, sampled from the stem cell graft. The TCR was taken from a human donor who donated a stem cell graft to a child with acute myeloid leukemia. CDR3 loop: CASSREHRAETQYF. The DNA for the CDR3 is TGCGCCAGCAGCAGGGAGCACAGGGCAGAGACCCAGTACTTC.